This is a list of T cell receptor beta chains from one sample in a study of blood T cell repertoires in COVID-19. The data were produced by immunoSEQ multiplex PCR, yet TCRdb's version contains in-frame clones alone and is incomplete. Here the sample spans about 83,000 clones, around 84% being singletons. The sample taken for sequencing was peripheral blood. Receptor source: an elderly woman in a cohort sampled during active or convalescent COVID-19. Each CDR3 is given with its conserved first and last residue. Each record gives: J gene, V gene, clone size, D gene, CDR3 protein, CDR3 DNA. D genes are given only for firm matches. Size is stated for part of the rows, as once, few or many counts, or as a class when the clone is expanded.

J: TRBJ1-4; V: TRBV18; size: -; D: -; CDR3: CASSLERPPNQGKLFF; DNA: TGTGCCAGCTCACTCGAACGGCCTCCCAATCAGGGAAAACTGTTTTTT
J: TRBJ1-2; V: TRBV12-3/TRBV12-4; size: -; D: -; CDR3: CASSPGANYGYTF; DNA: TGTGCCAGCAGTCCAGGGGCAAACTATGGCTACACCTTC
J: TRBJ1-1; V: TRBV9; size: -; D: -; CDR3: CASSTRTDSATEAFF; DNA: TGTGCCAGCAGCACGCGGACAGACTCGGCCACTGAAGCTTTCTTT
J: TRBJ2-1; V: TRBV28; size: -; D: -; CDR3: CASTQASVYNEQFF; DNA: TGTGCCAGCACCCAGGCTAGCGTCTACAATGAGCAGTTCTTC
J: TRBJ2-1; V: TRBV19; size: -; D: TRBD1; CDR3: CAVAGQGARNEQFF; DNA: TGTGCCGTGGCAGGACAGGGGGCGCGCAATGAGCAGTTCTTC
J: TRBJ1-2; V: TRBV7-9; size: few; D: TRBD1; CDR3: CASSSGQLYTF; DNA: TGTGCCAGCAGCTCGGGACAGCTCTACACCTTC
J: TRBJ2-7; V: TRBV5-6; size: -; D: TRBD1; CDR3: CASSARGLNEQYF; DNA: TGTGCCAGCAGCGCCAGGGGGCTGAACGAGCAGTACTTC
J: TRBJ2-7; V: TRBV7-2; size: -; D: TRBD1; CDR3: CASSIDRGSYYEQYF; DNA: TGTGCCAGCAGCATCGACAGGGGGTCTTACTACGAGCAGTACTTC
J: TRBJ2-5; V: TRBV19; size: few; D: TRBD2; CDR3: CASRGTSGSRETQYF; DNA: TGTGCCAGTAGGGGGACTAGCGGGAGTCGGGAGACCCAGTACTTC
J: TRBJ2-1; V: TRBV5-1; size: few; D: TRBD2; CDR3: CASSLVPSGGKYNEQFF; DNA: TGCGCCAGCAGCTTGGTACCTAGCGGGGGGAAATACAATGAGCAGTTCTTC
J: TRBJ2-2; V: TRBV19; size: -; D: -; CDR3: CASKSGHYTGELFF; DNA: TGTGCCAGTAAGTCGGGACATTACACCGGGGAGCTGTTTTTT
J: TRBJ2-2; V: TRBV10-1; size: -; D: -; CDR3: CASSPGWDTGELFF; DNA: TGCGCCAGCAGCCCAGGGTGGGACACCGGGGAGCTGTTTTTT
J: TRBJ1-1; V: TRBV6-1; size: -; D: -; CDR3: CASSERGQNTEAFF; DNA: TGTGCCAGCAGTGAGAGAGGTCAAAACACTGAAGCTTTCTTT
J: TRBJ1-6; V: TRBV10-3; size: -; D: -; CDR3: CATMGPGPNPNSPLHF; DNA: TGTGCCACCATGGGGCCAGGGCCGAATCCTAATTCACCCCTCCACTTT
J: TRBJ2-1; V: TRBV9; size: -; D: -; CDR3: CASNRDKTHNEQFF; DNA: TGTGCCAGCAACCGGGACAAGACTCACAATGAGCAGTTCTTC
J: TRBJ1-4; V: TRBV2; size: -; D: TRBD1; CDR3: CASRLQGATNEKLFF; DNA: TGTGCCAGCAGACTACAGGGGGCGACTAATGAAAAACTGTTTTTT
J: TRBJ1-1; V: TRBV4-1; size: -; D: -; CDR3: CASSQGGNTEAFF; DNA: TGCGCCAGCAGCCAAGGCGGGAACACTGAAGCTTTCTTT
J: TRBJ1-4; V: TRBV24-1; size: -; D: -; CDR3: CATGSGRTNEKLFF; DNA: TGTGCCACCGGATCGGGGAGAACTAATGAAAAACTGTTTTTT
J: TRBJ1-1; V: TRBV5-1; size: -; D: TRBD1; CDR3: CASSRQGGLPLTANTEAFF; DNA: TGCGCCAGCAGCAGACAGGGGGGCCTACCCCTTACGGCGAACACTGAAGCTTTCTTT
J: TRBJ2-1; V: TRBV18; size: -; D: -; CDR3: CASSPPQGRDEQFF; DNA: TGTGCCAGCTCCCCGCCACAGGGTAGGGATGAGCAGTTCTTC
J: TRBJ2-5; V: TRBV5-1; size: -; D: -; CDR3: CASSFNQETQYF; DNA: TGCGCCAGCAGCTTCAATCAAGAGACCCAGTACTTC
J: TRBJ1-1; V: TRBV28; size: -; D: -; CDR3: CASSPRTGMGNTEAFF; DNA: TGTGCCAGCAGTCCCCGAACAGGGATGGGGAACACTGAAGCTTTCTTT
J: TRBJ1-2; V: TRBV18; size: -; D: TRBD1; CDR3: CASYPGQGNYGYTF; DNA: TGTGCCAGCTACCCGGGACAGGGAAACTATGGCTACACCTTC
J: TRBJ1-5; V: TRBV6-5; size: -; D: TRBD1; CDR3: CASSLTGDGNQPQHF; DNA: TGTGCCAGCAGCCTCACAGGGGATGGCAATCAGCCCCAGCATTTT
J: TRBJ2-5; V: TRBV4-1; size: -; D: TRBD2; CDR3: CASSQDWGLVLETQYF; DNA: TGCGCCAGCAGCCAAGATTGGGGACTAGTACTTGAGACCCAGTACTTC
J: TRBJ1-1; V: TRBV4-1; size: -; D: -; CDR3: CASSQDPTVYTEAFF; DNA: TGCGCCAGCAGCCAAGATCCGACAGTTTACACTGAAGCTTTCTTT
J: TRBJ1-2; V: TRBV5-1; size: -; D: -; CDR3: CASSLTTGFYGYTF; DNA: TGCGCCAGCAGCTTGACAACAGGTTTTTATGGCTACACCTTC
J: TRBJ2-1; V: TRBV19; size: -; D: TRBD2; CDR3: CASRGGSDEQFF; DNA: TGTGCCAGCCGGGGGGGGTCCGATGAGCAGTTCTTC
J: TRBJ2-1; V: TRBV19; size: -; D: -; CDR3: CASSIRSGSSYNEQFF; DNA: TGTGCCAGTAGTATCCGTAGTGGGAGCTCCTACAATGAGCAGTTCTTC
J: TRBJ1-1; V: TRBV10-1; size: once; D: -; CDR3: CASSEKQSNTEAFF; DNA: TGCGCCAGCAGTGAGAAACAGTCGAACACTGAAGCTTTCTTT
J: TRBJ2-7; V: TRBV30; size: once; D: -; CDR3: CAWSVLYISYEQYF; DNA: TGTGCCTGGAGTGTACTTTATATCTCCTACGAGCAGTACTTC
J: TRBJ2-2; V: TRBV28; size: -; D: TRBD1; CDR3: CASSPAGTGNTGELFF; DNA: TGTGCCAGCAGTCCGGCCGGGACAGGGAACACCGGGGAGCTGTTTTTT
J: TRBJ1-1; V: TRBV3-1/TRBV3-2; size: -; D: -; CDR3: CASSDNREAFF; DNA: TGTGCCAGCAGCGATAACAGAGAAGCTTTCTTT
J: TRBJ1-1; V: TRBV19; size: -; D: TRBD1; CDR3: CASSAYRGTEAFF; DNA: TGTGCCAGTAGTGCCTACAGGGGTACTGAAGCTTTCTTT
J: TRBJ1-4; V: TRBV12-3/TRBV12-4; size: few; D: -; CDR3: CASRLLANEKLFF; DNA: TGTGCCAGCAGGTTATTAGCTAATGAAAAACTGTTTTTT